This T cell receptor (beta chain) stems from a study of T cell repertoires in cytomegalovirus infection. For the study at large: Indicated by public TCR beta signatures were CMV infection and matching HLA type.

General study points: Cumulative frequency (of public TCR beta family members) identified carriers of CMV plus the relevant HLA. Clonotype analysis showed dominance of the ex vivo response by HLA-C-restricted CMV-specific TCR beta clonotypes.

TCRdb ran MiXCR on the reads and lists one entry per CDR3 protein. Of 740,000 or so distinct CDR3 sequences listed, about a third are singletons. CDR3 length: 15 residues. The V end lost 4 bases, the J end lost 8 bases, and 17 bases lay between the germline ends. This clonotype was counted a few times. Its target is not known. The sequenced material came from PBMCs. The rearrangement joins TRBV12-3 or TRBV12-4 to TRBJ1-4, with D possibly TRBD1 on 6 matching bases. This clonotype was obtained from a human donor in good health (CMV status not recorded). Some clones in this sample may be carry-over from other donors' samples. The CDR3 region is CASSSHPLRGEKLFF. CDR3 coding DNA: TGTGCCAGCAGTTCCCATCCCTTAAGGGGGGAAAAACTGTTTTTT.